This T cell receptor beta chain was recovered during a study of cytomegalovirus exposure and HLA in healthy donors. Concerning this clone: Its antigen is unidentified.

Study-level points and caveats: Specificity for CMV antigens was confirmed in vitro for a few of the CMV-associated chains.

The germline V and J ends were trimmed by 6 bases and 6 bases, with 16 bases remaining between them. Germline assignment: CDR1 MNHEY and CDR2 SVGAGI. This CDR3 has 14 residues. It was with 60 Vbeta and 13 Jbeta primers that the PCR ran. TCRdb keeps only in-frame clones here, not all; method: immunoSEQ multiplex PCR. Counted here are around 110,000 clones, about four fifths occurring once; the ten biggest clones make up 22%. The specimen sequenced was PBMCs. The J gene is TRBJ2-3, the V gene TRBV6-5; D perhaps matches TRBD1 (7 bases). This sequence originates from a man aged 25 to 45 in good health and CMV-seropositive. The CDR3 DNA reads TGTGCCAGCAGAAGACAGGGAGGAGTCGATACGCAGTATTTT. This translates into CASRRQGGVDTQYF.